This T cell receptor beta chain appears in the sequencing data of a study of blood T cell repertoires in COVID-19. Turning to the study itself: Acute and convalescent COVID-19 samples came from the United States, Italy and Spain. T cells, B-cell-depleted T cells, or PBMCs provided the cDNA or gDNA that served as material.

In the original processing: Counts of nucleated cells, estimated from reference gene primer amplification, were obtained. Repertoires were generated with immunoSEQ multiplex PCR, while TCRdb's copy carries only in-frame clones and drops some. Clonal size and the V and J genes are those of that table, whereas D and trimming came from the DNA. The data hold around 130,000 clones, with 85% observed a single time. The CDR3 is made up of 15 amino acids. The V gene end was trimmed by 1 base and the J gene end by 6 bases; junction bases not matched to a gene: 4. CDR1 LGHNA and CDR2 YSLEER come from the germline V gene.

This chain uses TRBV4-3 with TRBJ2-1, with TRBD2 identical over 9 bases. The sequence was collected from a man aged 55-75 years with acute or convalescent COVID-19. Sequenced: peripheral blood. CDR3 nucleotide sequence: TGCGCCAGCAGCCAAGTTACTAGCGGGCGCAATGAGCAGTTCTTC. As protein: CASSQVTSGRNEQFF.